Listed below are T cell receptor beta chains from one sample, sequenced in a study of Graves' ophthalmopathy and Graves' hyperthyroidism. One entry per CDR3 protein, called by TCRdb with MiXCR from the multiplex PCR reads. The profile covers 1 million to 1.3 million distinct CDR3 sequences, with roughly 35% appearing a single time and roughly 10% taken by the ten largest. The sample was peripheral blood or thyroid tissue (not recorded which). The receptors were gathered from an adult man with Graves' hyperthyroidism. Each CDR3 is given with its conserved first and last residue. D genes are given only for firm matches. For some rows the clone size is stated as once, few or many, or as a class when expanded; others skip it.

j_gene: TRBJ1-5
len: 15
d_gene: -
abundance: many
v_gene: TRBV5-5
CDR3aa: CASSFSGSWNQPQHF
CDR3nt: TGTGCCAGCAGCTTTTCAGGGAGCTGGAATCAGCCCCAGCATTTT

j_gene: TRBJ1-6
len: 14
d_gene: -
abundance: many
v_gene: TRBV15
CDR3aa: CATSREAGNSPLHF
CDR3nt: TGTGCCACCAGCAGAGAGGCAGGGAATTCACCCCTCCACTTT

j_gene: TRBJ1-4
len: 17
d_gene: -
abundance: many
v_gene: TRBV19
CDR3aa: CASSIRSPGRENGKLFF
CDR3nt: TGTGCCAGTAGTATCCGCTCTCCGGGGCGAGAAAACGGAAAACTGTTTTTT

j_gene: TRBJ2-2
len: 15
d_gene: TRBD1
abundance: many
v_gene: TRBV7-9
CDR3aa: CASSLPGQGSGELFF
CDR3nt: TGTGCCAGCAGCTTGCCGGGACAGGGGTCCGGGGAGCTGTTTTTT

j_gene: TRBJ1-2
len: 18
d_gene: -
abundance: few
v_gene: TRBV24-1
CDR3aa: CASVSQSSDIDVDYGYTF
CDR3nt: TGTGCTAGTGTCTCCCAATCCTCGGACATTGATGTTGACTATGGCTACACCTTC

j_gene: TRBJ2-7
len: 15
d_gene: -
abundance: few
v_gene: TRBV11-2
CDR3aa: CASSLGGRRPFEQYF
CDR3nt: TGTGCCAGCAGCTTAGGGGGGAGAAGACCATTTGAGCAGTACTTC

j_gene: TRBJ1-4
len: 19
d_gene: TRBD1
abundance: -
v_gene: TRBV29-1
CDR3aa: CSARFGQTGTGGTNEKLFF
CDR3nt: TGCAGCGCCCGCTTTGGGCAGACAGGGACCGGGGGTACTAATGAAAAACTGTTTTTT

j_gene: TRBJ2-7
len: 15
d_gene: -
abundance: many
v_gene: TRBV25-1
CDR3aa: CASSEPGTASYEQYF
CDR3nt: TGTGCCAGCAGTGAGCCCGGGACGGCGAGCTACGAGCAGTACTTC

j_gene: TRBJ1-1
len: 15
d_gene: TRBD1
abundance: many
v_gene: TRBV19
CDR3aa: CASTFGTGRDTEAFF
CDR3nt: TGTGCCAGTACCTTTGGGACAGGGAGGGACACTGAAGCTTTCTTT

j_gene: TRBJ2-5
len: 14
d_gene: -
abundance: many
v_gene: TRBV11-2
CDR3aa: CASSSRRGQETQYF
CDR3nt: TGTGCCAGCAGCTCCAGGAGGGGCCAAGAGACCCAGTACTTC

j_gene: TRBJ1-1
len: 14
d_gene: -
abundance: few
v_gene: TRBV30
CDR3aa: CAWSVWQGFTQAFF
CDR3nt: TGTGCCTGGAGTGTTTGGCAGGGGTTTACTCAAGCTTTCTTT

j_gene: TRBJ2-6
len: 18
d_gene: -
abundance: -
v_gene: TRBV7-2
CDR3aa: CASSLSDGPASGANVLTF
CDR3nt: TGTGCCAGCAGTTTATCCGACGGACCAGCCTCTGGGGCCAACGTCCTGACTTTC

j_gene: TRBJ2-7
len: 15
d_gene: TRBD2
abundance: few
v_gene: TRBV9
CDR3aa: CASSVEGRAGYEQYF
CDR3nt: TGTGCCAGCAGCGTAGAGGGGAGGGCTGGCTACGAGCAGTACTTC

j_gene: TRBJ2-5
len: 13
d_gene: -
abundance: many
v_gene: TRBV14
CDR3aa: CASSQDGGETQYF
CDR3nt: TGTGCCAGCAGCCAAGATGGGGGGGAGACCCAGTACTTC

j_gene: TRBJ2-7
len: 12
d_gene: -
abundance: many
v_gene: TRBV20-1
CDR3aa: CSAGRGSYEQYF
CDR3nt: TGCAGTGCTGGCCGGGGCTCCTACGAGCAGTACTTC

j_gene: TRBJ2-5
len: 15
d_gene: TRBD2
abundance: -
v_gene: TRBV20-1
CDR3aa: CSAPTRLAAQETQYF
CDR3nt: TGCAGTGCCCCAACCCGACTAGCGGCCCAAGAGACCCAGTACTTC

j_gene: TRBJ1-2
len: 17
d_gene: TRBD1
abundance: -
v_gene: TRBV9
CDR3aa: CASSPREWDRENYGYTF
CDR3nt: TGTGCCAGCAGCCCACGTGAATGGGACAGAGAGAACTATGGCTACACCTTC

j_gene: TRBJ1-5
len: 15
d_gene: -
abundance: -
v_gene: TRBV28
CDR3aa: CASSGAGGTNQPQHF
CDR3nt: TGTGCCAGCAGCGGGGCGGGGGGGACCAATCAGCCCCAGCATTTT

j_gene: TRBJ2-3
len: 15
d_gene: -
abundance: -
v_gene: TRBV7-8
CDR3aa: CASSKSGDPTDTQYF
CDR3nt: TGTGCCAGCAGCAAATCGGGGGACCCCACAGATACGCAGTATTTT

j_gene: TRBJ1-4
len: 14
d_gene: -
abundance: many
v_gene: TRBV11-2
CDR3aa: CASSLVGAGEKLFF
CDR3nt: TGTGCCAGCAGCTTAGTGGGCGCGGGTGAAAAACTGTTTTTT

j_gene: TRBJ1-1
len: 15
d_gene: -
abundance: many
v_gene: TRBV7-2
CDR3aa: CASSPVDSRRTEAFF
CDR3nt: TGTGCCAGCAGCCCGGTGGACAGCCGAAGAACTGAAGCTTTCTTT

j_gene: TRBJ2-7
len: 14
d_gene: -
abundance: -
v_gene: TRBV19
CDR3aa: CASSAGGTQYEQYF
CDR3nt: TGTGCCAGTAGCGCCGGGGGGACACAATACGAGCAGTACTTC

j_gene: TRBJ1-2
len: 14
d_gene: -
abundance: -
v_gene: TRBV29-1
CDR3aa: CSLTPGAGYYGYTF
CDR3nt: TGCAGCTTAACGCCGGGGGCAGGATACTATGGCTACACCTTC

j_gene: TRBJ1-2
len: 12
d_gene: TRBD1
abundance: few
v_gene: TRBV9
CDR3aa: CASSTTGDGYTF
CDR3nt: TGTGCCAGCAGCACAACAGGGGACGGCTACACCTTC

j_gene: TRBJ1-6
len: 16
d_gene: TRBD1
abundance: few
v_gene: TRBV11-2
CDR3aa: CASSYKGGTDPYPLHF
CDR3nt: TGTGCCAGCAGCTATAAGGGAGGGACAGATCCTTATCCCCTCCACTTT

j_gene: TRBJ1-2
len: 14
d_gene: -
abundance: many
v_gene: TRBV6-5
CDR3aa: CASGRAGLDYGYTF
CDR3nt: TGTGCCAGCGGAAGGGCAGGCCTAGACTATGGCTACACCTTC

j_gene: TRBJ1-5
len: 14
d_gene: -
abundance: many
v_gene: TRBV7-8
CDR3aa: CASSLGAAHQPQHF
CDR3nt: TGTGCCAGCAGCTTAGGGGCCGCGCATCAGCCCCAGCATTTT

j_gene: TRBJ1-5
len: 13
d_gene: TRBD1
abundance: -
v_gene: TRBV28
CDR3aa: CASTGQANQPQHF
CDR3nt: TGTGCCAGCACGGGACAGGCTAATCAGCCCCAGCATTTT